Below, one T cell receptor beta chain is given with its context. The antigen remains unidentified. This entry comes from a study of shared clonotypes between healthy human individuals. Trimming took 4 bases from V and 5 from J, leaving 15 bases between them. Per germline, CDR1 SGHRS and CDR2 YFSETQ. The CDR3 loop spans 14 amino acids. Repertoires were generated with immunoSEQ multiplex PCR, while TCRdb's copy carries only in-frame clones and drops some. This sample carries 800,000 to 1,200,000 clones, about 84% of them seen once, and the ten largest clones take approximately 0.5%. Study-wide results and caveats: Sampling included only blood; tissue repertoires likely differ.

V gene TRBV5-1 combines with J gene TRBJ2-5; D remains unclear. Material: memory CD4+ T cells from PBMCs. Subset: CD45RA-negative fraction. This TCR was sampled from a young man in good health. Some clones in this sample may be carry-over from other donors' samples. The CDR3 protein is CASSAYTGAETQYF. The CDR3 DNA sequence: TGCGCCAGCAGCGCATATACTGGCGCGGAGACCCAGTACTTC. Filled out from reference TRBV5-1 and TRBJ2-5, the complete variable domain reads KAGVTQTPRYLIKTRGQQVTLSCSPISGHRSVSWYQQTPGQGLQFLFEYFSETQRNKGNFPGRFSGRQFSNSRSEMNVSTLELGDSALYLCASSAYTGAETQYFGPGTRLLVL.